A single T cell receptor beta chain is shown here with its context. Its antigen is unidentified. The sample originates from a study of chemoradiotherapy in HPV16-positive cancers. Broader study findings: For HPV16-positive patients, expanding HPV-responsive T cells associated with longer recurrence-free survival. HPV-specific T cells were functionally defined from only two HPV16-positive patients. Non-HPV-specific T cells did not expand in tumors during treatment, whereas candidate HPV-specific clones and E7-related motifs did.

Method: immunoSEQ multiplex PCR; TCRdb's copy keeps in-frame clones and lacks some. The table includes about 15,000 clones, approximately 72% detected once. This clonotype was sampled from a human donor with HPV-associated anogenital cancer. The material was obtained from a patient who underwent chemoradiotherapy.

The CDR3 DNA reads as TGTGCCAGCACCCCCCATGGGGGGGACACAGATACGCAGTATTTT. Residues: CASTPHGGDTDTQYF. This chain joins TRBV13 and TRBJ2-3, with 7 nucleotides matching TRBD2. Losses at the gene ends were 7 bases for V and 2 bases for J; bases not matched to a gene: 9. Looked up from germline, CDR1 is PRHDT and CDR2 is FYEKMQ (reference sequence). This CDR3 is built from 15 residues.